A single sample gave rise to the 8 T cell receptor beta chains below, sequenced in a study of PD-1 blockade in classical Hodgkin lymphoma. Assay used: immunoSEQ multiplex PCR; TCRdb lists only in-frame clones, some missing. The sample records approximately 24,000 clones, about 86% being singletons. Time point of the sample: cycle 4 day 1 (C4D1), after around six weeks of nivolumab. Following autologous stem cell transplantation, relapse occurred in every patient, and exposure to brentuximab vedotin varied. The sequencing here drew on peripheral blood mononuclear cells (PBMCs), taken before the fourth cycle of nivolumab. The receptors stem from a human donor with classical Hodgkin lymphoma.

This chain uses TRBV15 with TRBJ2-1, with a possible D match to TRBD2 (5 bases). The CDR3 has 16 amino acids. Germline V gives CDR1 LNHNV, CDR2 YYDKDF (reference sequence). V lost 1 base to trimming and J lost 2 bases, with 12 bases between them. CDR3 coding DNA: TGTGCCACCAGCAGAGTGGAGGAAGAGACCTACAATGAGCAGTTCTTC. It yields the protein CATSRVEEETYNEQFF.

CDR3 residues: CASGGLAGGPWDEQFF. CDR3 nucleotides: TGTGCCAGCGGGGGACTAGCGGGAGGTCCCTGGGATGAGCAGTTCTTC. The V and J genes are TRBV9 and TRBJ2-1; TRBD2 agrees at 15 bases. There are 16 residues in the CDR3. After removal of 7 bases from V and 8 bases from J, the junction contained 10 bases not matched to a gene. CDR1 and CDR2 (germline): SGDLS, YYNGEE.

The V gene is TRBV7-9, the J gene TRBJ2-5, with a weak D call TRBD2 (6 bases). V was trimmed by 5 bases and J by 2 bases, leaving 9 bases between them. CDR1 is SEHNR and CDR2 is FQNEAQ in the germline V gene (reference sequence). The CDR3 sequence is 13 residues long. CDR3 bases: TGTGCCAGCAGCCGCGGGACGCAAGAGACCCAGTACTTC. Encoded protein: CASSRGTQETQYF. The full variable domain, its missing parts supplied by reference TRBV7-9 and TRBJ2-5, is DTGVSQNPRHKITKRGQNVTFRCDPISEHNRLYWYRQTLGQGPEFLTYFQNEAQLEKSRLLSDRFSAERPKGSFSTLEIQRTEQGDSAMYLCASSRGTQETQYFGPGTRLLVL.

The J gene is TRBJ2-7, the V gene TRBV7-2, with D uncertain. CDR1 and CDR2 from the germline V gene are SGHTA and FQGNSA. Trimming shortened V by 2 bases and J by 0 bases, and 2 bases separated the two germline ends. CDR3 length: 12 amino acids. CDR3 in amino acids: CASSLSSYEQYF. The CDR3 DNA sequence: TGTGCCAGCAGCTTAAGCTCCTACGAGCAGTACTTC.

The rearrangement links TRBV6-5 to TRBJ2-1; D is ambiguous. CDR3 size: 15 residues. V was shortened by 6 bases and J by 0 bases, with 12 bases between the two germline ends. Germline V gene data show CDR1 as MNHEY and CDR2 as SVGAGI. The CDR3 region is CASSPRMSSYNEQFF. Written as DNA, the CDR3 is TGTGCCAGCAGCCCCCGGATGAGCTCCTACAATGAGCAGTTCTTC.

This clone is medium-sized within its sample. The rearrangement joins TRBV28 to TRBJ2-7, with 7 bases lining up with TRBD1. Losses at the gene ends were 5 bases for V and 4 bases for J; bases not matched to a gene: 8. The CDR3 has 14 amino acids. The germline CDR1 and CDR2 sequences are MDHEN and SYDVKM. Here the CDR3 DNA reads TGTGCCAGCAGTGACCCCGGGACAGATTACGAGCAGTACTTC. Its translation is CASSDPGTDYEQYF.

The CDR3 region is CASGAGYYEQYF. The DNA for the CDR3 is TGTGCCAGCGGGGCAGGGTATTACGAGCAGTACTTC. This chain joins TRBV6-5 and TRBJ2-7; the D gene is possibly TRBD1 (5 bases). V lost 8 bases and J lost 4, with 12 bases in between. The CDR3 contains 12 residues. From germline, CDR1 is MNHEY and CDR2 SVGAGI.

The chain combines TRBV4-3 with TRBJ1-1; 7 nucleotides line up with TRBD1. Germline values: CDR1 LGHNA, CDR2 YSLEER. Trimming removed 3 bases from V and 1 base from J; junction bases left unmatched: 8. The CDR3 runs to 16 residues. This CDR3 reads CASSQGLTGKNTEAFF. CDR3 nucleotides: TGCGCCAGCAGCCAGGGCCTGACAGGGAAGAACACTGAAGCTTTCTTT.